This TCR beta chain was sequenced during a study of shared clonotypes between healthy human individuals. Study-level background: Sampling drew on donors who were a couple of women and a few men aged 18 to 49.

CD4+ cells were split into CD45RA+ naive and CD45RA-negative memory subsets. Profiling relied on immunoSEQ multiplex PCR, and the TCRdb table lists in-frame clones only, not all of them. The table lists approximately 940,000 clones, approximately 80% of them singletons. Study-wide results and limits: Some naive CD4 clonotypes, 4% to 6%, turned up in common across a handful of donors. The represented genetic and exposure-history diversity was limited by the small number of donors.

Details on this clone: Its specificity is unknown.

The receptor comes from a man between 18 and 35 years old in good health. Specimen: memory CD4+ T cells sorted from blood. Indicated subset: CD45RA-negative fraction.

The CDR3 DNA sequence: TGTGCCAGCAGCTCCAAGACAGGGTTCGGCGAGCAGTACTTC. Its translation: CASSSKTGFGEQYF. The gene calls are TRBV7-2 and TRBJ2-7; 7 bases agree with TRBD1. CDR1 SGHTA and CDR2 FQGNSA come from the germline V gene. CDR3 length equals 14 residues. The V and J ends lost 4 bases and 6 bases, in that order; junction bases with no gene match: 9.